These 17 T cell receptor beta chains originate from one sample sequenced in a study of liver allograft versus peripheral blood T cells. Study at large: T cell receptor repertoires in transplanted livers were compared with those in recipients' peripheral blood.

Each CDR3 protein is one row after TCRdb ran MiXCR on the reads. The repertoire consists of roughly 7,800 distinct CDR3 sequences, with roughly 15% occurring once and the leading ten covering around 1.3%. These receptors were collected from a human patient who had a liver transplant. Some T cells may be graft donor cells.

This chain uses TRBV3-1 with TRBJ1-1, with a weak D call TRBD1 (5 bases). The CDR3 is 13 residues long. Trimming left V 4 bases short and J 3 bases short, with 9 bases between. In germline, CDR1 is LGHDT, CDR2 YNNKEL (reference sequence). The CDR3 reads CASSLVGDTEAFF. For the CDR3, the DNA is TGTGCCAGCAGCCTCGTGGGGGACACTGAAGCTTTCTTT.

This sequence joins TRBV20-1 and TRBJ2-3; 7 bases are shared with TRBD2. This CDR3 is 14 amino acids long. J lost 2 bases, V lost 5 bases, and 7 bases had no gene match. Germline CDR1 DFQATT, CDR2 SNEGSKA (reference sequence). The CDR3 nucleotides read TGCAGTGCTCCGCCCGGGGGGTCCACAGATACGCAGTATTTT. Its protein product is CSAPPGGSTDTQYF.

This clonotype came up a few times. The CDR3 sequence: CSARDAFNEKLFF. In nucleotides, the CDR3 is TGCAGTGCTAGAGACGCCTTTAATGAAAAACTGTTTTTT. The chain links TRBV20-1 to TRBJ1-4; no definite D call. Trimming took 0 bases from V and 4 from J, leaving 6 bases between them. CDR1 and CDR2 from the germline V gene are DFQATT and SNEGSKA (reference sequence). The length of the CDR3 is 13 residues.

By frequency in the sample, this clonotype is medium-sized. This sequence joins TRBV6-2 or TRBV6-3 and TRBJ1-3, with no clear D. The CDR3 has 13 residues. The germline CDR1 and CDR2 sequences are MNHEY and SVGEGT. V was trimmed by 2 bases and J by 4 bases, leaving 6 bases between them. The DNA for the CDR3 is TGTGCCAGCAGTTACGGAATGGGAAACACCATATATTTT. This translates into CASSYGMGNTIYF.

Sample share makes this clonotype medium-sized (0.01 to 0.1%). The chain uses TRBV6-5 and TRBJ2-1; D may be TRBD1 or TRBD2 (6 bases each). The germline V gene encodes CDR1 MNHEY and CDR2 SVGAGI. This CDR3 region has 13 residues. V was trimmed by 6 bases and J by 2 bases, leaving 8 bases between them. CDR3 sequence: CASRRDTYNEQFF. In DNA form, the CDR3 reads TGTGCCAGCAGGCGGGACACCTACAATGAGCAGTTCTTC.

The V call is TRBV10-3, the J call TRBJ1-5; 7 bases match TRBD1. CDR1 and CDR2 from the germline V gene are ENHRY and SYGVKD. The V gene end was trimmed by 8 bases and the J gene end by 6 bases; junction bases not matched to a gene: 7. This CDR3 is 13 amino acids long. As DNA, the CDR3 is TGTGCCATCGGACAGGTGCCCGGTCAGCCCCAGCATTTT. It codes for CAIGQVPGQPQHF.

The J gene is TRBJ2-7, the V gene TRBV12-5; no firm D call. V lost 3 bases to trimming and J lost 9 bases, with 9 bases between them. This CDR3 has 11 residues. The germline V gene has CDR1 LGHNT and CDR2 FRNRAP. The CDR3 DNA follows: TGTGCTAGTGGTTTCGAGCTGGGGCAGTACTTC. As protein: CASGFELGQYF.

In its sample, this clonotype was seen many times. The rearrangement uses TRBV6-1 and TRBJ2-7; possible D gene TRBD2, 6 bases. Germline CDR1 reads MNHNS; CDR2 reads SASEGT. The CDR3 is made up of 13 amino acids. V gave up 6 bases and J gave up 5 bases, with 14 bases separating them. CDR3 in amino acids: CASSAGRPHEQYF. DNA of the CDR3: TGTGCCAGCAGCGCCGGGAGACCCCACGAGCAGTACTTC.

This chain connects TRBV30 to TRBJ2-7; no clear D gene. V shed 0 bases and J shed 4 bases, with 4 bases lying between them. This CDR3 is 11 amino acids long. The germline CDR1 and CDR2 sequences are GTSNPN and SVGIG (reference sequence). CDR3 sequence reads: CAWSVGYEQYF. CDR3 nucleotide sequence: TGTGCCTGGAGTGTTGGATACGAGCAGTACTTC.

This clonotype was detected only a few times. CDR3 in amino acids: CASSFQGGVTEAFF. DNA for the CDR3: TGTGCCAGCAGCTTTCAGGGGGGGGTAACTGAAGCTTTCTTT. The chain combines TRBV5-4 with TRBJ1-1, with 7 positions matching TRBD1. Germline V gene data show CDR1 as SGHNT and CDR2 as YYREEE (reference sequence). The CDR3 spans 14 residues. V shed 2 bases and J 5 bases; nucleotides not matched to a gene: 6.

This clonotype has a count of ten or more. V is TRBV5-6 and J is TRBJ2-2; D gene uncertain. Germline V gives CDR1 SGHDT, CDR2 YYEEEE. The CDR3 length is 16 residues. Trimming cost V 3 bases and J 4 bases, with 16 bases left between them. The chain's CDR3 is CASSSTQDFLTGELFF. CDR3 DNA: TGTGCCAGCAGCTCCACTCAGGATTTTCTCACCGGGGAGCTGTTTTTT.

By frequency in the sample, this clonotype is medium-sized. The genes are TRBV6-6 and TRBJ1-2, with D tentatively TRBD1 (6 bases). Trimming shortened V by 2 bases and J by 6 bases, and 10 bases separated the two germline ends. CDR3 size: 13 residues. Germline V lookup: CDR1 MNHNY, CDR2 SVGAGI (reference sequence). The CDR3 loop is CASSYNREDGYTF. In nucleotides, the CDR3 is TGTGCCAGCAGTTACAACAGGGAGGATGGCTACACCTTC.

This clonotype was counted only a few times. The gene calls are TRBV20-1 and TRBJ1-1, with D unresolved. The CDR3 sequence is 11 residues long. CDR1 is DFQATT and CDR2 is SNEGSKA in the germline V gene (reference sequence). The V end lost 0 bases, the J end lost 6 bases, and 5 bases lay between the germline ends. The CDR3, as DNA: TGCAGTGCTAGAGACATTCCTGAAGCTTTCTTT. This gives the protein CSARDIPEAFF.

In its sample, this clonotype was seen a few times. The rearrangement links TRBV20-1 to TRBJ1-6; D possibly corresponds to TRBD1 (5 bases). The CDR3 runs 16 residues. V was clipped by 2 bases and J by 5 bases, with 16 bases between them. CDR1 DFQATT and CDR2 SNEGSKA come from the germline V gene (reference sequence). CDR3 in amino acids: CSARSGTRWDNSPLHF. The CDR3 DNA is TGCAGTGCTAGAAGTGGGACCCGGTGGGATAATTCACCCCTCCACTTT.

Comments on this clonotype: Lacking the conserved final phenylalanine or tryptophan, this CDR3 likely reflects a read error. The rearrangement joins TRBV28 to TRBJ2-3; TRBD2 aligns across 9 bases. CDR3 length: 16 residues. CDR1 MDHEN and CDR2 SYDVKM come from the germline V gene. Germline trimming cut 4 bases from V and 3 bases from J; bases unmatched to any gene: 8. The CDR3 sequence: CASSSRQRGVTDTQYY. Written as DNA, the CDR3 is TGTGCCAGCAGTTCGCGCCAGCGGGGGGTGACAGATACGCAGTATTAT.

The chain combines TRBV27 with TRBJ1-1, with D unresolved. The V gene lost 5 bases and the J gene lost 4 bases, with 11 bases spanning the gap. CDR1 and CDR2 (germline): MNHEY, SMNVEV (reference sequence). This CDR3 has 13 residues. The CDR3 sequence is CASSPVETTEAFF. For the CDR3, the DNA is TGTGCCAGCAGTCCGGTGGAGACCACTGAAGCTTTCTTT.

The V call is TRBV20-1, the J call TRBJ1-5; no definite D call. This CDR3 region has 13 residues. In germline, CDR1 is DFQATT, CDR2 SNEGSKA (reference sequence). The germline V and J ends were trimmed by 3 bases and 3 bases, with 9 bases remaining between them. The CDR3: CSASNTFNQPQHF. Here the CDR3 DNA reads TGCAGTGCTAGCAACACCTTCAATCAGCCCCAGCATTTT.